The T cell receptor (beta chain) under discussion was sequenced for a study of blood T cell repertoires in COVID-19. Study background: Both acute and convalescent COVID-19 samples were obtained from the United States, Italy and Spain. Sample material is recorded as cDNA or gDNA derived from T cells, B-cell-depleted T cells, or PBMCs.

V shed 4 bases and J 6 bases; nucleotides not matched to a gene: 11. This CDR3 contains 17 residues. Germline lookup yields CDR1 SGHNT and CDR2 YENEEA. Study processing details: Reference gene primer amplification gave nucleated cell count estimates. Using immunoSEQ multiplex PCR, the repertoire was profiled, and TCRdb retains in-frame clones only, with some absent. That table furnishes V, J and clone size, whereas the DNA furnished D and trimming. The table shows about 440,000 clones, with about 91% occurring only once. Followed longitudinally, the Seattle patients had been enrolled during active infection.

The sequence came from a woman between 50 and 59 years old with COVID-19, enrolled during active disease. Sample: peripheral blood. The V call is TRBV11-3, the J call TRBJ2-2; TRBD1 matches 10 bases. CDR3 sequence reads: CASSSYGTGDRAGELFF. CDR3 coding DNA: TGTGCCAGCAGCTCCTATGGGACAGGGGATAGAGCCGGGGAGCTGTTTTTT.